This is a list of T cell receptor beta chains from one sample in a study of blood T cell repertoires in COVID-19. Profiling relied on immunoSEQ multiplex PCR, and the TCRdb table lists in-frame clones only, not all of them. Of 200,000 to 300,000 clones detected, 88% appear once; the ten largest clones hold approximately 2.3%. The specimen sequenced was PBMCs or T cells enriched from blood (not recorded which). The receptors originated from a woman aged 40 to 50 with acute COVID-19. CDR3s include the opening cysteine and the closing phenylalanine or tryptophan. D genes are given only for firm matches. The size field is filled for only some rows; it gives once, few, many or a size class.

>once|NA|11|TRBJ1-2|TRBV30
CAWKRLSGYTF
TGTGCCTGGAAAAGACTCTCTGGCTACACCTTC
>NA|NA|16|TRBJ2-5|TRBV24-1
CATSDSDRKGIETQYF
TGTGCCACCAGTGATTCGGACAGAAAGGGGATCGAGACCCAGTACTTC
>NA|NA|16|TRBJ1-2|TRBV4-1
CASSQEGGDANYGYTF
TGCGCCAGCAGCCAAGAGGGAGGGGACGCTAACTATGGCTACACCTTC
>NA|NA|14|TRBJ1-4|TRBV11-3
CASSWGQTGEKLFF
TGTGCCAGCAGCTGGGGACAAACAGGAGAAAAACTGTTTTTT
>NA|TRBD1|14|TRBJ1-2|TRBV19
CATTEAGGDYGYTF
TGTGCCACCACGGAGGCAGGGGGCGACTATGGCTACACCTTC
>NA|TRBD1|16|TRBJ1-6|TRBV4-3
CASSQTPGTVNSPLHF
TGCGCCAGCAGCCAAACACCAGGGACAGTTAATTCACCCCTCCACTTT
>few|TRBD1|15|TRBJ2-2|TRBV6-6
CASSLTGPNTGELFF
TGTGCCAGCAGTTTGACAGGGCCTAACACCGGGGAGCTGTTTTTT
>NA|NA|13|TRBJ2-1|TRBV7-2
CASTPGTPREQFF
TGTGCCAGCACACCCGGGACTCCCCGGGAGCAGTTCTTC
>NA|NA|14|TRBJ2-7|TRBV9
CASSVGTTPYEQYF
TGTGCCAGCAGCGTAGGGACTACCCCCTACGAGCAGTACTTC
>NA|NA|15|TRBJ2-1|TRBV4-3
CASSQTGTPLNEQFF
TGCGCCAGCAGCCAAACCGGGACTCCCCTGAATGAGCAGTTCTTC
>NA|TRBD1|14|TRBJ2-1|TRBV13
CASSMGTGIDEQFF
TGTGCCAGCAGCATGGGGACAGGGATCGATGAGCAGTTCTTC
>NA|NA|14|TRBJ2-7|TRBV10-3
CAISENTDNSGQYF
TGTGCCATCAGTGAGAACACAGATAACAGTGGGCAGTACTTC
>NA|TRBD2|15|TRBJ2-1|TRBV6-2/TRBV6-3
CASSYQGLAGLEQFF
TGTGCCAGCAGTTACCAAGGACTAGCGGGCTTGGAGCAGTTCTTC
>NA|NA|15|TRBJ1-6|TRBV19
CASSRGDGGNSPLHF
TGTGCCAGTAGTAGGGGGGATGGAGGTAATTCACCCCTCCACTTT
>NA|TRBD2|17|TRBJ2-2|TRBV10-1
CASSDDTSGLNTGELFF
TGCGCCAGCAGTGATGACACTAGCGGGTTGAACACCGGGGAGCTGTTTTTT
>few|NA|14|TRBJ1-5|TRBV5-1
CASSYDGVNQPQHF
TGCGCCAGCAGCTACGACGGGGTGAATCAGCCCCAGCATTTT
>NA|TRBD1|13|TRBJ2-1|TRBV24-1
CATSEGQSNEQFF
TGTGCCACCAGCGAGGGACAGTCCAATGAGCAGTTCTTC
>NA|NA|18|TRBJ1-4|TRBV21-1
CASSKDGSMGAINEKLFF
TGTGCCAGCAGCAAAGACGGATCCATGGGGGCAATTAATGAAAAACTGTTTTTT
>NA|TRBD2|16|TRBJ2-3|TRBV4-3
CASSQDGTSGRDTQYF
TGCGCCAGCAGCCAAGATGGGACTAGCGGGAGGGATACGCAGTATTTT
>NA|TRBD1|15|TRBJ1-5|TRBV19
CASAPGGQGNQPQHF
TGTGCCAGTGCCCCAGGGGGGCAAGGCAATCAGCCCCAGCATTTT
>NA|TRBD1|14|TRBJ1-6|TRBV30
CAWRAGTANSPLHF
TGTGCCTGGAGGGCCGGGACAGCCAATTCACCCCTCCACTTT
>few|TRBD1|16|TRBJ1-3|TRBV6-1
CASSARDRGSGNTIYF
TGTGCCAGCAGTGCCAGGGACAGGGGCTCTGGAAACACCATATATTTT
>NA|TRBD1|16|TRBJ2-3|TRBV11-3
CASSLRQGGYTDTQYF
TGTGCCAGCAGCTTAAGACAAGGGGGCTACACAGATACGCAGTATTTT
>NA|NA|14|TRBJ1-3|TRBV7-8
CASSLRPGGNTIYF
TGTGCCAGCAGCCTCCGACCGGGAGGAAACACCATATATTTT
>NA|NA|14|TRBJ1-1|TRBV3-1/TRBV3-2
CASSPLGRDTEAFF
TGTGCCAGCAGCCCCCTGGGCAGGGACACTGAAGCTTTCTTT
>NA|TRBD2|16|TRBJ2-5|TRBV5-4
CASSLGQRGVQETQYF
TGTGCCAGCAGCTTGGGCCAGCGGGGGGTACAAGAGACCCAGTACTTC
>NA|TRBD2|18|TRBJ2-7|TRBV11-2
CASSLVTLAGGYTYEQYF
TGTGCCAGCAGCTTAGTCACTCTAGCGGGGGGGTATACCTACGAGCAGTACTTC
>NA|NA|15|TRBJ2-2|TRBV27
CASSLGAGSTGELFF
TGTGCCAGCAGTTTAGGGGCAGGGTCCACCGGGGAGCTGTTTTTT
>NA|TRBD1|15|TRBJ1-5|TRBV19
CASSKDREGNQPQHF
TGTGCCAGTAGTAAGGACAGGGAGGGCAATCAGCCCCAGCATTTT
>NA|TRBD1|16|TRBJ2-3|TRBV7-2
CASSLTGTAMTDTQYF
TGTGCCAGCAGCTTGACCGGGACAGCCATGACAGATACGCAGTATTTT
>NA|NA|15|TRBJ2-3|TRBV20-1
CSASRQASSTDTQYF
TGCAGTGCTAGTCGGCAGGCCTCTAGCACAGATACGCAGTATTTT
>NA|NA|14|TRBJ1-5|TRBV9
CASSLSGIGQPQHF
TGTGCCAGCAGCCTTTCGGGGATCGGACAGCCCCAGCATTTT
>NA|NA|13|TRBJ2-3|TRBV6-2/TRBV6-3
CASSTLGGDTQYF
TGTGCCAGCAGTACCCTGGGGGGAGATACGCAGTATTTT
>NA|NA|16|TRBJ1-2|TRBV5-1
CASSPNSWGQNYGYTF
TGCGCCAGCAGCCCGAACTCTTGGGGCCAGAACTATGGCTACACCTTC
>NA|TRBD2|17|TRBJ2-3|TRBV10-3
CAISEVLTSGRANTQYF
TGTGCCATCAGTGAGGTCTTGACTAGCGGGAGGGCAAATACGCAGTATTTT
>few|NA|12|TRBJ1-6|TRBV12-3/TRBV12-4
CASTSGGSPLHF
TGTGCCAGCACCTCTGGGGGGTCACCCCTCCACTTT
>NA|NA|13|TRBJ1-1|TRBV9
CASSDSMNTEAFF
TGTGCCAGCAGCGACAGCATGAACACTGAAGCTTTCTTT
>NA|NA|14|TRBJ2-3|TRBV10-1
CASSSEGVTDTQYF
TGCGCCAGCAGTTCCGAGGGGGTCACAGATACGCAGTATTTT
>NA|NA|12|TRBJ1-1|TRBV7-9
CASSFRPAEAFF
TGTGCCAGCAGCTTTCGTCCGGCTGAAGCTTTCTTT
>NA|TRBD2|15|TRBJ2-1|TRBV4-3
CASSQLAGVYNEQFF
TGCGCCAGCAGCCAACTAGCGGGGGTCTACAATGAGCAGTTCTTC
>NA|TRBD1|14|TRBJ1-2|TRBV5-4
CASSRTGATYGYTF
TGTGCCAGCAGCCGGACAGGGGCGACCTATGGCTACACCTTC
>NA|TRBD2|17|TRBJ2-1|TRBV7-9
CASSLGSGTPSYNEQFF
TGTGCCAGCAGCTTAGGGAGCGGGACGCCCTCCTACAATGAGCAGTTCTTC
>few|NA|13|TRBJ1-1|TRBV5-6
CASSLGSVTEAFF
TGTGCCAGCAGCTTGGGGTCAGTCACTGAAGCTTTCTTT